This TCR beta chain was documented in a study of T cells after yellow fever vaccination. This clonotype was seen at least ten times. Its antigen is not identified. Study-level points and caveats: Peaking faster, on day 5 versus 15, the secondary response was nonetheless weaker.

V was cut by 4 bases and J by 10 bases, with 8 bases left in between. The CDR3 has 11 residues. Looked up from germline, CDR1 is SGHTA and CDR2 is FQGNSA. Generation of TCR cDNA used 5'RACE template switching (which added a universal primer site and UMIs). TCRdb re-called the 5' RACE reads through MiXCR, storing one row per CDR3 protein. In the table there are 300,000 to 350,000 distinct CDR3 sequences, 3% to 4.5% of which are singletons. The sample here was PBMCs, taken 5 days after the yellow fever booster vaccination. The receptor was isolated from a man aged 18-30 years who received the YFV17D yellow fever vaccine. The rearrangement uses TRBV7-2 and TRBJ2-1; a possible D gene is TRBD2 (5 bases). The chain's CDR3 is CASSSSREQFF. Here the CDR3 DNA reads TGTGCCAGCAGCTCTAGCCGGGAGCAGTTCTTC.